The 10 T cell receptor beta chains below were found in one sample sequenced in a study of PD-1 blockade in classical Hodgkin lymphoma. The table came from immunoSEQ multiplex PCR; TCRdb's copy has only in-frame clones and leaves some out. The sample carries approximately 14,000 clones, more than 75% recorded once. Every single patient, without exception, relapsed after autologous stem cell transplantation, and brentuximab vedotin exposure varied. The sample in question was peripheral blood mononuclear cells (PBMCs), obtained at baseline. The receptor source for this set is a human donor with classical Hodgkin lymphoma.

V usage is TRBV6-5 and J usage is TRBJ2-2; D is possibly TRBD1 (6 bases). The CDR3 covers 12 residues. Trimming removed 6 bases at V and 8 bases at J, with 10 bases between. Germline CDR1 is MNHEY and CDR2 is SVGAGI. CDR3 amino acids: CASRIQGGELFF. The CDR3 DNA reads TGTGCCAGCAGAATACAGGGAGGGGAGCTGTTTTTT.

This chain's CDR3 is CAISGRTVGDTQYF. As DNA, the CDR3 is TGTGCCATCAGTGGGCGCACCGTGGGGGATACGCAGTATTTT. The chain carries TRBV10-3 and TRBJ2-3; D unresolved. CDR1 and CDR2 from the germline V gene are ENHRY and SYGVKD. V lost 4 bases and J 6 bases, leaving 14 bases between the germline ends. The CDR3 is 14 residues long.

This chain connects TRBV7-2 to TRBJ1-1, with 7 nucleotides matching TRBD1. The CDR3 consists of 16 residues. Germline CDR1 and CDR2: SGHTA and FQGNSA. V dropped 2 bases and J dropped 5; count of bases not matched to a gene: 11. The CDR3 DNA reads TGTGCCAGCAGCTTATATCCGCAGGGGGGAGTTACTGAAGCTTTCTTT. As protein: CASSLYPQGGVTEAFF.

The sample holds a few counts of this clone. The CDR3 DNA follows: TGTGCCAGCAGCTTATATGACCTCGGGGAGCTGTTTTTT. Translation gives CASSLYDLGELFF. The chain links TRBV11-3 to TRBJ2-2, with D hard to call. CDR1 is SGHNT and CDR2 is YENEEA in the germline V gene. The CDR3 runs 13 residues. The ends were cut back, 2 bases at V and 7 bases at J, with 8 bases in the middle.

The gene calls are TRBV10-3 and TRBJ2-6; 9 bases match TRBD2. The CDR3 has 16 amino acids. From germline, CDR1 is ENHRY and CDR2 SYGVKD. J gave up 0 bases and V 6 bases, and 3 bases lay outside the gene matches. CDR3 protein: CAIRTSGLSGANVLTF. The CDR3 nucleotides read TGTGCCATCAGGACTAGCGGACTCTCTGGGGCCAACGTCCTGACTTTC.

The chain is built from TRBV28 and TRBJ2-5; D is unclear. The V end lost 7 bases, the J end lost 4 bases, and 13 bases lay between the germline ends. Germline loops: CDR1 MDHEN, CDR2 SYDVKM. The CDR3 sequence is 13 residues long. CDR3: CASNKGGRETQYF. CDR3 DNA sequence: TGTGCCAGCAACAAAGGCGGAAGAGAGACCCAGTACTTC.

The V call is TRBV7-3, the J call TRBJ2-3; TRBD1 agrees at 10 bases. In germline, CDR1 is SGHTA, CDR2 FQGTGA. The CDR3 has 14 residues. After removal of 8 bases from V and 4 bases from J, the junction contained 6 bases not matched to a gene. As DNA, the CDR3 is TGTGCCAGCCAGGACAGGGGGATATCAGATACGCAGTATTTT. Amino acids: CASQDRGISDTQYF.

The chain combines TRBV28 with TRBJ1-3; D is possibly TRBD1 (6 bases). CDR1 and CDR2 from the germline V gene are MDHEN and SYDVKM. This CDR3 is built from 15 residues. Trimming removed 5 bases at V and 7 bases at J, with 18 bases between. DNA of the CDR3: TGTGCCAGCAGTCAAGGAACAGGGATCAGTAACACCATATATTTT. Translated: CASSQGTGISNTIYF.

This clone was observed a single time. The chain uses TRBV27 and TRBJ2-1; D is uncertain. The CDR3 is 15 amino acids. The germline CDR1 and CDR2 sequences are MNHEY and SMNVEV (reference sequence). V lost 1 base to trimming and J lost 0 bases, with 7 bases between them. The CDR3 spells CASSLYQASYNEQFF. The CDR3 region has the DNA TGTGCCAGCAGTTTATACCAAGCCTCCTACAATGAGCAGTTCTTC.

This CDR3 reads CTSSQDSRVGGYEQYF. In DNA, the CDR3 is TGCACCAGCAGCCAAGATTCGAGGGTTGGGGGGTACGAGCAGTACTTC. The chain joins TRBV1 to TRBJ2-7; the table's D gene call, TRBD2, was not cross checked with the DNA. TRBV1 is assigned pseudogene status. The CDR3 is 16 residues long.